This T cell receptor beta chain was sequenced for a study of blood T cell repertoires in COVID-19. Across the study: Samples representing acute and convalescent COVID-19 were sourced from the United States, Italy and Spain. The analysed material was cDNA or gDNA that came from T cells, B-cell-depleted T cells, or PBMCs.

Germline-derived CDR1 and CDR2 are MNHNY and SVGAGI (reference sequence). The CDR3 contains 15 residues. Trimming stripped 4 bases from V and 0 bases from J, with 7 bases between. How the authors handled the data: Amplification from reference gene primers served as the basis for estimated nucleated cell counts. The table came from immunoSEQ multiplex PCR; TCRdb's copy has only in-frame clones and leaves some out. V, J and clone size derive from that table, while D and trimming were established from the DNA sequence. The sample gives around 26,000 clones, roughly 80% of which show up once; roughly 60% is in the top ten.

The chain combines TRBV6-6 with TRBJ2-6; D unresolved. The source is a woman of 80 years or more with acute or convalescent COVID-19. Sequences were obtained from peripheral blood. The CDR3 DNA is TGTGCCAGCAGTTCCACGGGCTCTGGGGCCAACGTCCTGACTTTC. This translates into CASSSTGSGANVLTF.